These 20 T cell receptor beta chains share one sample of origin, sequenced in a study of blood T cell repertoires in COVID-19. Assay: immunoSEQ multiplex PCR; the TCRdb copy retains only in-frame clones and omits some. The table includes 130,000 to 150,000 clones, about 80% detected once. Sequencing was carried out using peripheral blood. These receptors were obtained from a woman aged 80 or over with acute or convalescent COVID-19.

J is TRBJ1-2 and V is TRBV3-1 (or the pseudogene TRBV3-2), with a weak D call TRBD1 (6 bases). Trimming left V 0 bases short and J 3 bases short, with 11 bases between. Germline CDR1 is LGHDT and CDR2 is YNNKEL (reference sequence). The CDR3 has 15 residues. The DNA of the CDR3 is TGTGCCAGCAGCCAAGATGGGGGCCGGGACTATGGCTACACCTTC. It is translated as CASSQDGGRDYGYTF.

This clone was found a few times. This chain joins TRBV9 and TRBJ1-2; D may be TRBD1 (6 bases). The CDR3 runs 16 residues. The V and J ends lost 0 bases and 4 bases respectively, with 16 bases between them. Germline V gene data show CDR1 as SGDLS and CDR2 as YYNGEE. DNA of the CDR3: TGTGCCAGCAGCGTAGAAATGGGGGGGCCTTTCTATGGCTACACCTTC. The encoded protein is CASSVEMGGPFYGYTF.

CDR3 bases: TGTGCCAGTAGTATAAATTCGGACAGGGGCTATGGCTACACCTTC. Translated: CASSINSDRGYGYTF. The chain uses TRBV19 and TRBJ1-2, with 9 bases matching TRBD1. This CDR3 comprises 15 residues. In germline, CDR1 is LNHDA, CDR2 SQIVND (reference sequence). V shed 2 bases, J shed 4 bases, and the junction held 5 bases outside the gene matches.

This clone was counted between two and nine times. The rearrangement joins TRBV7-2 to TRBJ2-5, with 7 bases matching TRBD1. This CDR3 contains 16 residues. The junction had 9 bases not matched to a gene; V was cut back by 5 bases and J by 0 bases. Germline loops: CDR1 SGHTA, CDR2 FQGNSA. The CDR3 region is CASSPIKTGHQETQYF. The CDR3 coding sequence is TGTGCCAGCAGCCCGATAAAGACAGGGCACCAAGAGACCCAGTACTTC.

The CDR3, as DNA: TGTGCCATCAGTGAGTCGGGAGGAGGGAGGGTCTATGGCTACACCTTC. Protein product: CAISESGGGRVYGYTF. The gene calls are TRBV10-3 and TRBJ1-2, with no clear D. The germline gives CDR1 ENHRY, CDR2 SYGVKD. CDR3 size: 16 residues. V lost 0 bases, J lost 4 bases, and 15 bases lay in between.

The V call is TRBV18, the J call TRBJ1-2; D remains ambiguous. V lost 2 bases and J lost 5, with 12 bases in between. In germline, CDR1 is KGHSH, CDR2 LQKENI. The CDR3 contains 14 residues. This CDR3 is CASSPETEMYGYTF. The CDR3 coding sequence is TGTGCCAGCTCACCAGAAACAGAAATGTATGGCTACACCTTC.

This sequence joins TRBV5-5 and TRBJ2-2; TRBD1 matches 7 bases. Germline V gene data show CDR1 as SGHKS and CDR2 as YYEKEE (reference sequence). V lost 4 bases to trimming and J lost 4 bases; unmatched junction nucleotides: 10. The CDR3 runs to 16 residues. Here the CDR3 reads CASSILDRVPTGELFF. The CDR3 DNA sequence: TGTGCCAGCAGCATTCTAGACAGGGTGCCCACCGGGGAGCTGTTTTTT. The complete variable domain, with remaining parts taken from reference TRBV5-5 and TRBJ2-2, reads DAGVTQSPTHLIKTRGQQVTLRCSPISGHKSVSWYQQVLGQGPQFIFQYYEKEERGRGNFPDRFSARQFPNYSSELNVNALLLGDSALYLCASSILDRVPTGELFFGEGSRLTVL.

V is TRBV10-3 and J is TRBJ1-5; D remains ambiguous. The CDR3 is made up of 13 amino acids. Trimming removed 5 bases from V and 0 bases from J, with 5 bases in between. Germline assignment: CDR1 ENHRY and CDR2 SYGVKD. The CDR3 DNA sequence: TGTGCCATCAGTATGTATAGCAATCAGCCCCAGCATTTT. It codes for CAISMYSNQPQHF.

In this sample, this clone turned up once. This chain links TRBV4-3 with TRBJ2-2, with D maybe TRBD2 (7 bases). V lost 3 bases, J lost 0 bases, and 11 bases lay in between. Per germline, CDR1 LGHNA and CDR2 YSLEER. The CDR3 is made up of 16 amino acids. The CDR3 sequence: CASSQAGAANTGELFF. For the CDR3, the DNA is TGCGCCAGCAGCCAGGCGGGGGCGGCGAACACCGGGGAGCTGTTTTTT.

The genes are TRBV20-1 and TRBJ1-2; possibly TRBD1 for D (6 bases). The germline V and J ends were trimmed by 5 bases and 10 bases, with 14 bases remaining between them. Germline CDR1 is DFQATT and CDR2 is SNEGSKA (reference sequence). This CDR3 contains 11 residues. The CDR3 bases are TGCAGTGCTCTCAAAAGGGACACCTACACCTTC. Translating gives CSALKRDTYTF.

The CDR3 loop is CASSPRVGVNEQFF. The CDR3 region has the DNA TGTGCCAGCAGCCCCCGGGTAGGGGTCAATGAGCAGTTCTTC. V is TRBV6-5 and J is TRBJ2-1, with D maybe TRBD1 (5 bases). With 6 bases removed from V and 6 bases from J, the gap between germline ends came to 15 bases. Germline loops: CDR1 MNHEY, CDR2 SVGAGI. The CDR3 totals 14 residues.

The rearrangement joins TRBV19 to TRBJ2-6, with 8 bases fitting TRBD1. Per germline, CDR1 LNHDA and CDR2 SQIVND (reference sequence). This CDR3 has 20 residues. V lost 4 bases, J lost 4 bases, and 18 bases stayed unmatched. The CDR3 loop reads CASSKGVPGTGLSGANVLTF. CDR3 nucleotides: TGTGCCAGTAGTAAGGGGGTCCCCGGGACAGGATTATCCGGGGCCAACGTCCTGACTTTC.

The genes are TRBV2 and TRBJ2-5; D is uncertain. The CDR3 has 18 amino acids. Germline V gives CDR1 SNHLY, CDR2 FYNNEI. V was pared by 1 base and J by 0 bases, with 18 bases between. The DNA for the CDR3 is TGTGCCAGCAGTGAAGGCCCCCCGACTGTATTACACCAAGAGACCCAGTACTTC. Translation gives CASSEGPPTVLHQETQYF.

The chain carries TRBV30 and TRBJ1-2; D call uncertain. V was clipped by 3 bases and J by 0 bases, with 8 bases between them. The CDR3 is 13 residues long. The germline gives CDR1 GTSNPN, CDR2 SVGIG (reference sequence). The CDR3 bases are TGTGCCTGGAGGGCGGCATCTAACTATGGCTACACCTTC. Its translation is CAWRAASNYGYTF.

The genes are TRBV2 and TRBJ2-7; 7 nucleotides align to TRBD1. This CDR3 has 12 residues. Germline CDR1 SNHLY, CDR2 FYNNEI. The V segment lost 11 bases and the J segment 5 bases; nucleotides outside the gene matches: 9. In DNA form, the CDR3 reads TGTGCCGGACGACAGGGTATCCACGAGCAGTACTTC. Its protein is CAGRQGIHEQYF.

This clone was seen only once. The chain carries TRBV6-5 and TRBJ1-1; D remains unclear. The CDR3 length is 10 residues. Germline V gene sequence: CDR1 MNHEY, CDR2 SVGAGI. V was trimmed by 5 bases and J by 11 bases, leaving 9 bases between them. CDR3 sequence reads: CASSRVGAFF. DNA for the CDR3: TGTGCCAGCAGTAGAGTGGGCGCTTTCTTT.

This chain connects TRBV5-1 to TRBJ2-5; 11 bases map to TRBD2. The V and J ends lost 4 bases and 2 bases, in that order; junction bases with no gene match: 7. This CDR3 comprises 16 residues. Germline V gives CDR1 SGHRS, CDR2 YFSETQ. The CDR3 protein is CASSVGTSGTQETQYF. In DNA, the CDR3 is TGCGCCAGCAGCGTGGGGACTAGCGGTACTCAAGAGACCCAGTACTTC.

This chain links TRBV5-1 with TRBJ1-5; 7 bases are a match to TRBD1. V was pared by 4 bases and J by 4 bases, with 5 bases of the junction left unmatched. This CDR3 spans 14 amino acids. Germline assignment: CDR1 SGHRS and CDR2 YFSETQ. CDR3 loop: CASSPTGRNQPQHF. In DNA form, the CDR3 reads TGCGCCAGCAGCCCGACAGGGAGAAATCAGCCCCAGCATTTT.

The gene calls are TRBV9 and TRBJ1-5; weak D call: TRBD1 (5 bases). The V end lost 9 bases, the J end lost 0 bases, and 7 bases lay between the germline ends. The germline gives CDR1 SGDLS, CDR2 YYNGEE. The CDR3 covers 12 residues. In nucleotides, the CDR3 is TGTGCCAACCAGGGTAGCAATCAGCCCCAGCATTTT. Its protein product is CANQGSNQPQHF.

V gene TRBV19 combines with J gene TRBJ2-2, with D possibly being TRBD1 (6 bases). The CDR3 extends over 17 amino acids. Trimming stripped 8 bases from V and 3 bases from J, with 22 bases between. CDR1 and CDR2 from the germline V gene are LNHDA and SQIVND (reference sequence). The CDR3 nucleotides read TGTGCCAGTTCTAAAACCCCAGGGGCTCAGTACACCGGGGAGCTGTTTTTT. Encoded protein: CASSKTPGAQYTGELFF.